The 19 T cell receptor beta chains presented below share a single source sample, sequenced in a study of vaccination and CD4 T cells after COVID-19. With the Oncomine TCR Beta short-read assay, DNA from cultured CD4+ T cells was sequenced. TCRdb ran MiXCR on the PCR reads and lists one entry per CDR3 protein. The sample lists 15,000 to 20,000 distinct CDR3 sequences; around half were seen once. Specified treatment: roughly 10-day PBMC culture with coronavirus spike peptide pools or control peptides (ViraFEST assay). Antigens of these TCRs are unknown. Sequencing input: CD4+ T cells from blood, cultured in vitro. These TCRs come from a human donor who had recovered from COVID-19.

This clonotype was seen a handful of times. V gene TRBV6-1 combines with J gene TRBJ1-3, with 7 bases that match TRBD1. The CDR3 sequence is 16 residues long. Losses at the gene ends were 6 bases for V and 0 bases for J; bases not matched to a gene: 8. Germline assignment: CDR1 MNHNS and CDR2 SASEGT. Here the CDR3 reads CASSRRDRASGNTIYF. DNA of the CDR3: TGTGCCAGCAGCAGACGTGACAGGGCCTCTGGAAACACCATATATTTT.

The CDR3 sequence: CASSARQLKYGYTF. The CDR3 DNA reads TGTGCCAGCAGTGCCCGACAGTTGAAGTATGGCTACACCTTC. The chain employs TRBV6-1 and TRBJ1-2; D possibly corresponds to TRBD1 (5 bases). Germline-derived CDR1 and CDR2 are MNHNS and SASEGT. V dropped 4 bases and J dropped 5 bases, with 14 bases sitting between them. The length of the CDR3 is 14 residues.

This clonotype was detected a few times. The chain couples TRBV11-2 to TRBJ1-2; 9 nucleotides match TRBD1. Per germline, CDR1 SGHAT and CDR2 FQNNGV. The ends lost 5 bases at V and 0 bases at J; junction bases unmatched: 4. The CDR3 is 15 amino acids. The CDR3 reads CASSNRDRANYGYTF. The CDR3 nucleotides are TGTGCCAGCAGCAACCGGGACAGGGCTAACTATGGCTACACCTTC.

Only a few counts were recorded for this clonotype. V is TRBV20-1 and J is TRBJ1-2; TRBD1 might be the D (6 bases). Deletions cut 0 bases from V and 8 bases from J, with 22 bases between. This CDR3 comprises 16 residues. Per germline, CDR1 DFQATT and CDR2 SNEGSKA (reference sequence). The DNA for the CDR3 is TGCAGTGCTAGAGACTCAACAGGGAGCGGAGCGTTGGGCTACACCTTC. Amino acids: CSARDSTGSGALGYTF.

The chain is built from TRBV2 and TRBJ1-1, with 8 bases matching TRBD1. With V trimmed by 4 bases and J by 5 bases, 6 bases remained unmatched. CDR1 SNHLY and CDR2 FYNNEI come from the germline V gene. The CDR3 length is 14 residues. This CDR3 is CASSVRQGRTEAFF. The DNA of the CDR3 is TGTGCCAGCAGTGTTCGACAGGGGAGAACTGAAGCTTTCTTT. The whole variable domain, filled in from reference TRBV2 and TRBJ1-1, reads EPEVTQTPSHQVTQMGQEVILRCVPISNHLYFYWYRQILGQKVEFLVSFYNNEISEKSEIFDDQFSVERPDGSNFTLKIRSTKLEDSAMYFCASSVRQGRTEAFFGQGTRLTVV.

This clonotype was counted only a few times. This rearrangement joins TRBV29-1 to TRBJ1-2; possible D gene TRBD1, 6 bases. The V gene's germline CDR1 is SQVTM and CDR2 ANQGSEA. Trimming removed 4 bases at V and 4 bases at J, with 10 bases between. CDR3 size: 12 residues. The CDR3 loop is CSVAEQGYGYTF. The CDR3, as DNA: TGCAGCGTTGCCGAACAGGGCTATGGCTACACCTTC.

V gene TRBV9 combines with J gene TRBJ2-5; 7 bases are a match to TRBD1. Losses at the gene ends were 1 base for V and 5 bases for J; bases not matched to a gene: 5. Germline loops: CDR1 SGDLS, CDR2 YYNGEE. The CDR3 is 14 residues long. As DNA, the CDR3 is TGTGCCAGCAGCGTATCAGGGGGAAGGGAGACCCAGTACTTC. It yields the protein CASSVSGGRETQYF.

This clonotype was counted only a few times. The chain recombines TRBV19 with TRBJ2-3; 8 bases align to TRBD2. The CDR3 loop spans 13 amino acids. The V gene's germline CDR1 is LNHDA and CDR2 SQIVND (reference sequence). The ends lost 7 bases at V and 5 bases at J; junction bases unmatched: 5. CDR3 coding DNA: TGTGCCAGTATGCCCGGGGGGGGAGATACGCAGTATTTT. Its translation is CASMPGGGDTQYF.

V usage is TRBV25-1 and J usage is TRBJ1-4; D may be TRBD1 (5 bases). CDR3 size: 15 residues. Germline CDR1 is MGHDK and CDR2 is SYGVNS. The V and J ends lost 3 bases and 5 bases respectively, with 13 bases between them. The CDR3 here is CASSEGGRVNEKLFF. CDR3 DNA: TGTGCCAGCAGTGAGGGGGGACGGGTAAATGAAAAACTGTTTTTT.

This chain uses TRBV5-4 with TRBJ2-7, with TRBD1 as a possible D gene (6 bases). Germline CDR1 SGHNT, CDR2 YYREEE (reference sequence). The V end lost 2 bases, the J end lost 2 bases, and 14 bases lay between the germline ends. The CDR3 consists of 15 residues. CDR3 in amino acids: CASSLKGEPPYEQYF. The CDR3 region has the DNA TGTGCCAGCAGCTTAAAGGGGGAGCCACCCTACGAGCAGTACTTC.

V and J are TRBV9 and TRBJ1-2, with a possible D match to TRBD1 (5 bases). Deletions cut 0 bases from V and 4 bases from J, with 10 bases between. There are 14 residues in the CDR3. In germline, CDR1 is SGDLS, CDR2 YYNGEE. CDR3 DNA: TGTGCCAGCAGCGTAGCTCAGGGAGGCTATGGCTACACCTTC. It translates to CASSVAQGGYGYTF. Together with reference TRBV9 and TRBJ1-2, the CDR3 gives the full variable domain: DSGVTQTPKHLITATGQRVTLRCSPRSGDLSVYWYQQSLDQGLQFLIQYYNGEERAKGNILERFSAQQFPDLHSELNLSSLELGDSALYFCASSVAQGGYGYTFGSGTRLTVV.

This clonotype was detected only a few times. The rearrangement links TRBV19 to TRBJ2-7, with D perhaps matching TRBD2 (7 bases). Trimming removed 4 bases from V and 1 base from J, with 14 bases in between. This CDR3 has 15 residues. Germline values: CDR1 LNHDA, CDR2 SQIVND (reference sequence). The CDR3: CASSKNREGSYEQYF. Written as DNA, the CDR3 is TGTGCCAGTAGTAAAAACAGGGAGGGGTCCTACGAGCAGTACTTC.

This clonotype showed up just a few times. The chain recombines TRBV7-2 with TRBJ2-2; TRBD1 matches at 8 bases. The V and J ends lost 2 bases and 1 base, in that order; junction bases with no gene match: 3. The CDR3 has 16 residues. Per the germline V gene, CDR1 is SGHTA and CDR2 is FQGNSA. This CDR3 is CASSLRQGMNTGELFF. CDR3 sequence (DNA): TGTGCCAGCAGCTTAAGACAGGGGATGAACACCGGGGAGCTGTTTTTT.

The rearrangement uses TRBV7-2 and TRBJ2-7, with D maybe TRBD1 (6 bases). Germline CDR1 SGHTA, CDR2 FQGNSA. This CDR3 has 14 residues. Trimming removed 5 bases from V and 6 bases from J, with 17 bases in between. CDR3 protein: CASSALHRGGEQYF. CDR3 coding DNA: TGTGCCAGCAGCGCCCTACACCGAGGGGGCGAGCAGTACTTC.

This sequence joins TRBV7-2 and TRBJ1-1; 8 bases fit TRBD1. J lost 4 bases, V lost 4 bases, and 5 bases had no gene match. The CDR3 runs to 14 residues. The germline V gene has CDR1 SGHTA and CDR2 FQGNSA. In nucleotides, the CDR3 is TGTGCCAGCAGCTGGAACGACAGGGGCACTGAAGCTTTCTTT. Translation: CASSWNDRGTEAFF.

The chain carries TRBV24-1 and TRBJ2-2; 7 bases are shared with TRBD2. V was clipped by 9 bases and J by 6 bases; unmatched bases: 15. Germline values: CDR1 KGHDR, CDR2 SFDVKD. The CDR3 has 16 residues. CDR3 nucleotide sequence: TGTGCCACCGGGGGAGGGGTAGGGAGTGTCGCCGGGGAGCTGTTTTTT. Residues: CATGGGVGSVAGELFF.

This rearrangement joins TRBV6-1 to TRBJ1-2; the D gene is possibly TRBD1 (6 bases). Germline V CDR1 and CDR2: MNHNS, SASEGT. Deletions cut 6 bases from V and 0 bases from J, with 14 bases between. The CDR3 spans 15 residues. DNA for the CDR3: TGTGCCAGCAGCGAATCGGGGGCGGCTAACTATGGCTACACCTTC. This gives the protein CASSESGAANYGYTF.

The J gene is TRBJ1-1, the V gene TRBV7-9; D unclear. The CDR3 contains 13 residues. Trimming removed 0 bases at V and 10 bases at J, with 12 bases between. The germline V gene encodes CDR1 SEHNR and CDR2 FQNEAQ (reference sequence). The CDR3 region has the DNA TGTGCCAGCAGCTTAGCCGAGGCGTATGTAGCTTTCTTT. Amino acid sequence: CASSLAEAYVAFF.

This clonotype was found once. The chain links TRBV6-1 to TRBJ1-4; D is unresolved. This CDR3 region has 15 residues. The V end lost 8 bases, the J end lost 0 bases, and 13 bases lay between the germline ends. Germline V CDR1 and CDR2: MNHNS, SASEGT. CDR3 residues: CASGLPGATNEKLFF. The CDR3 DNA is TGTGCCAGCGGGCTTCCGGGAGCAACTAATGAAAAACTGTTTTTT.